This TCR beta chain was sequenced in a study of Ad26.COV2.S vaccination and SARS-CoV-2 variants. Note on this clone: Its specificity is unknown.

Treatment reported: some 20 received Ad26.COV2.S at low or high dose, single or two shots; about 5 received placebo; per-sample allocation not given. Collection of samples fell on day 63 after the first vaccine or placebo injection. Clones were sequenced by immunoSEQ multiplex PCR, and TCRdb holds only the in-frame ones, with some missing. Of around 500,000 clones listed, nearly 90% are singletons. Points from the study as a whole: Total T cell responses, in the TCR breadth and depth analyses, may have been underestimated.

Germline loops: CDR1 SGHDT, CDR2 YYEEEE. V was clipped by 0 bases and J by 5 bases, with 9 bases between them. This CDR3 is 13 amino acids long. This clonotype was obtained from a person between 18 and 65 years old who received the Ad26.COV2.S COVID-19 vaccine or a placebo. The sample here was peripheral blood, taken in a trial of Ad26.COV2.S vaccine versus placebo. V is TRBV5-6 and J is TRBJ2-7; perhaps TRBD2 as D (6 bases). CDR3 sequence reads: CASSLGGGDEQYF. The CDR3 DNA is TGTGCCAGCAGCTTGGGAGGCGGGGACGAGCAGTACTTC.